These 9 T cell receptor beta chains were all obtained from the same sample, sequenced in a study of human versus mouse CDR3 diversity and MHC coevolution. The table came from immunoSEQ multiplex PCR; TCRdb's copy has only in-frame clones and leaves some out. Among tens of thousands of clones listed, about 94% were seen once. Sequenced: naive CD4+ T cells from blood. Specified subset: CD45RO-negative CD62L-positive naive CD4 T cells. These receptors originate from a person aged 25-75 years in good health.

The rearrangement uses TRBV9 and TRBJ2-4; 7 positions match TRBD1. Trimming cost V 3 bases and J 6 bases; bases outside gene matches: 12. The CDR3 has 16 amino acids. Germline V gene sequence: CDR1 SGDLS, CDR2 YYNGEE. CDR3 amino acids: CASSGLGQPDLNIQYF. The CDR3 nucleotides are TGTGCCAGCAGCGGATTGGGACAGCCGGATTTAAACATTCAGTACTTC.

The CDR3 sequence: CASSLLQGATEAFF. The CDR3 DNA follows: TGTGCCAGCAGCTTGTTACAGGGGGCCACTGAAGCTTTCTTT. The gene calls are TRBV5-8 and TRBJ1-1, with 9 bases matching TRBD1. This CDR3 spans 14 amino acids. The ends lost 1 base at V and 4 bases at J; junction bases unmatched: 2. Germline V gene sequence: CDR1 SGHTS, CDR2 YDEGEE.

The chain is built from TRBV28 and TRBJ2-7; a weak D match, TRBD2 (5 bases). The V end lost 2 bases, the J end lost 7 bases, and 9 bases lay between the germline ends. This CDR3 is 12 amino acids long. CDR1 is MDHEN and CDR2 is SYDVKM in the germline V gene. The CDR3 loop is CASSLDWEEQYF. CDR3 DNA: TGTGCCAGCAGTTTAGACTGGGAGGAGCAGTACTTC.

This chain connects TRBV6-5 to TRBJ1-4, with unresolved D. V was shortened by 0 bases and J by 7 bases, with 6 bases between the two germline ends. The CDR3 runs to 13 residues. Per germline, CDR1 MNHEY and CDR2 SVGAGI. The CDR3: CASSYSRGEKLFF. The CDR3 nucleotides are TGTGCCAGCAGTTACTCGCGGGGTGAAAAACTGTTTTTT.

This sequence joins TRBV12-5 and TRBJ2-7, with 7 bases lining up with TRBD1. Germline values: CDR1 LGHNT, CDR2 FRNRAP. The CDR3 is 14 amino acids. Losses at the gene ends were 1 base for V and 1 base for J; bases not matched to a gene: 1. The CDR3 DNA reads TGTGCTAGTGGTTTGGGACAGGGATCCTACGAGCAGTACTTC. Amino acids: CASGLGQGSYEQYF.

The genes are TRBV28 and TRBJ1-1; D possibly corresponds to TRBD1 (5 bases). V was shortened by 3 bases and J by 1 base, with 12 bases between the two germline ends. CDR3 length: 15 amino acids. The germline CDR1 and CDR2 sequences are MDHEN and SYDVKM. CDR3 nucleotides: TGTGCCAGCAGTTTCGGGGGGTTGACGAACACTGAAGCTTTCTTT. Protein product: CASSFGGLTNTEAFF. The full variable domain, its missing parts supplied by reference TRBV28 and TRBJ1-1, is DVKVTQSSRYLVKRTGEKVFLECVQDMDHENMFWYRQDPGLGLRLIYFSYDVKMKEKGDIPEGYSVSREKKERFSLILESASTNQTSMYLCASSFGGLTNTEAFFGQGTRLTVV.

This rearrangement joins TRBV28 to TRBJ1-6; tentatively, D is TRBD1 (5 bases). The CDR3 contains 14 residues. The ends were cut back, 8 bases at V and 6 bases at J, with 14 bases in the middle. Germline CDR1 MDHEN, CDR2 SYDVKM. CDR3 in DNA: TGTGCCAGCGGGGGGTCCGGGACTAATTCACCCCTCCACTTT. Its translation is CASGGSGTNSPLHF.

V usage is TRBV30 and J usage is TRBJ2-2, with D unclear. The CDR3 covers 15 residues. V gave up 2 bases and J gave up 4 bases, with 14 bases separating them. CDR1 and CDR2 (germline): GTSNPN, SVGIG (reference sequence). For the CDR3, the DNA is TGTGCCTGGAGTCCAATATCAGGCCGCACCGGGGAGCTGTTTTTT. Its translation: CAWSPISGRTGELFF.

The chain employs TRBV28 and TRBJ2-7; 9 bases agree with TRBD2. The CDR3 runs to 15 residues. The J segment lost 0 bases and the V segment lost 3 bases, leaving 3 bases of the junction unmatched. The germline V gene has CDR1 MDHEN and CDR2 SYDVKM. The CDR3 coding sequence is TGTGCCAGCAGTTTCAGCGGGGGGCCCTCCTACGAGCAGTACTTC. Encoded protein: CASSFSGGPSYEQYF.